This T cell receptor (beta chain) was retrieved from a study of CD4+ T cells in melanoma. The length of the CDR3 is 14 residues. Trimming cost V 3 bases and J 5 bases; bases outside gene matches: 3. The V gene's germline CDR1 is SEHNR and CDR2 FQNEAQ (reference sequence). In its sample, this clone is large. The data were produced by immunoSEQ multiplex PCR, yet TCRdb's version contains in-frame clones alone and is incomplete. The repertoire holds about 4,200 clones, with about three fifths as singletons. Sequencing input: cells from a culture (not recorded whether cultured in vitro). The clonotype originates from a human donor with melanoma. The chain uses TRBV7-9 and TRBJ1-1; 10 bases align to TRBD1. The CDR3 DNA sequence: TGTGCCAGCAGCTTGGACAGGGGGAGAACTGAAGCTTTCTTT. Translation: CASSLDRGRTEAFF.